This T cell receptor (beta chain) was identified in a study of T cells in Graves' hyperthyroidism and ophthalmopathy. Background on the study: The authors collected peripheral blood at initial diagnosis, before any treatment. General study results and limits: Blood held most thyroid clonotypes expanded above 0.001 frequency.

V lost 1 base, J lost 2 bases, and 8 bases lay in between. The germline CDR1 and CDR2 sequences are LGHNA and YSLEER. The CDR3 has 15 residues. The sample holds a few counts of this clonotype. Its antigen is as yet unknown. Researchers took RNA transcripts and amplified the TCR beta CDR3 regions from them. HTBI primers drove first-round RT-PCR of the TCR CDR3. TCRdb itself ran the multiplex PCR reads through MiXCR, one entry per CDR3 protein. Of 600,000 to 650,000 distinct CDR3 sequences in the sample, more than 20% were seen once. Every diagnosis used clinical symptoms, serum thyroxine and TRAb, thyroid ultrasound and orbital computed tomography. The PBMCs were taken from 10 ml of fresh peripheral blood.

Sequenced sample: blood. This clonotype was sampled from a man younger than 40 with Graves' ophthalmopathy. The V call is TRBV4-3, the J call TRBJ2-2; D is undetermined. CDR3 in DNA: TGCGCCAGCAGCCAAGGGTTCCCTAACACCGGGGAGCTGTTTTTT. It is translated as CASSQGFPNTGELFF.